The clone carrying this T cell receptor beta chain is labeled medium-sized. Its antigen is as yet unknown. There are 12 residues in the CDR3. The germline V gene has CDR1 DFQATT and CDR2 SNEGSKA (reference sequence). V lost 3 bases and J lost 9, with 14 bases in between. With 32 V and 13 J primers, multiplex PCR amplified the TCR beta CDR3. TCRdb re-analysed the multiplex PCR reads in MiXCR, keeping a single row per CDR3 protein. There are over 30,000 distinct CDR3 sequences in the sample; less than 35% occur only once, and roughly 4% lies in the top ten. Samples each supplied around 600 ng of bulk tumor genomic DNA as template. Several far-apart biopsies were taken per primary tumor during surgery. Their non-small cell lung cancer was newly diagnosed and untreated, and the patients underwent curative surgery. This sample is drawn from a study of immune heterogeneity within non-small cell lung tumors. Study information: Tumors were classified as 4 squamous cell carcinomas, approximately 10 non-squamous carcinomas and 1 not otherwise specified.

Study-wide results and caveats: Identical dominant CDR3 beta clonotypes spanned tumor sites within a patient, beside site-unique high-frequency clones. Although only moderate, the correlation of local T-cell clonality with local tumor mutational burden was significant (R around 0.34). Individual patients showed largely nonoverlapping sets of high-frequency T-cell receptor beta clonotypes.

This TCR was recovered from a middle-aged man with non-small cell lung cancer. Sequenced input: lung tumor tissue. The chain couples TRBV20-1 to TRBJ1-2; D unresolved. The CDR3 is CSARPGSVSYTF. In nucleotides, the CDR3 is TGCAGTGCTAGGCCGGGATCCGTGAGCTACACCTTC.